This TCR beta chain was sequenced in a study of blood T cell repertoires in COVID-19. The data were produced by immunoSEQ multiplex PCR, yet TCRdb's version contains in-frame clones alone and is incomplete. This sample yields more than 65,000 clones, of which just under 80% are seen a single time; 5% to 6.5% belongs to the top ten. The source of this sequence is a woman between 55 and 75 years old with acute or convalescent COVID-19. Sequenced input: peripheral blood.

CDR3 region: CASKRQGVTNTEAFF. The CDR3 DNA sequence: TGTGCCAGCAAAAGACAGGGGGTAACGAACACTGAAGCTTTCTTT. The rearrangement links TRBV27 to TRBJ1-1, with TRBD1 identical over 9 bases. The CDR3 length is 15 residues. The V gene's germline CDR1 is MNHEY and CDR2 SMNVEV (reference sequence). V shed 7 bases and J 1 base; nucleotides not matched to a gene: 7.